A selection of T cell receptor beta chains follows, all from one sample in a study of T cells after yellow fever vaccination. TCRdb reanalysed the 5' RACE reads using MiXCR and keeps one entry per CDR3 protein. The sample includes a few hundred thousand distinct CDR3 sequences, under 9% of them seen just once. Material: CD4+ T cells sorted from PBMCs, obtained 5 days after the yellow fever booster vaccination. These receptors all come from a man younger than 35 who received the YFV17D yellow fever vaccine. Each CDR3 is given with its conserved first and last residue. Fields, in order: clone size, V gene, J gene, D gene, CDR3 DNA, CDR3 protein. D genes are given only for firm matches. Not every row has a clone size; where given, it reads once, few, many or a size class.

few	TRBV12-3/TRBV12-4	TRBJ2-5	NA	TGTGCCAGCAACGGGGAGACCCAGTACTTC	CASNGETQYF
NA	TRBV6-1	TRBJ1-5	NA	TGTGCCAGTTCCCGGGGCCGTCAGCCCCAGCATTTT	CASSRGRQPQHF
many	TRBV27	TRBJ1-5	TRBD1	TGTGCCAGCAGGACAGGGGTTATTGGTCAGCCCCAGCATTTT	CASRTGVIGQPQHF
few	TRBV5-4	TRBJ2-4	TRBD1	TGTGCCAGCAGCACACCCGACAGGGTAGACATTCAGTACTTC	CASSTPDRVDIQYF
many	TRBV7-2	TRBJ1-4	TRBD1	TGTGCCAGCAGGGAGACAGGGGTGGGTGAAAAACTGTTTTTT	CASRETGVGEKLFF
many	TRBV5-1	TRBJ1-1	NA	TGCGCCAGCAGCTTGAATGGGGGCTCAGAAACTGAAGCTTTCTTT	CASSLNGGSETEAFF
many	TRBV20-1	TRBJ1-1	NA	TGCAGTGTCCCTTATGAGCAGAACACTGAAGCTTTCTTT	CSVPYEQNTEAFF
few	TRBV6-5	TRBJ1-2	NA	TGTGCCAGCAGGACAGCTACCTATGGCTACACCTTC	CASRTATYGYTF
NA	TRBV12-3/TRBV12-4	TRBJ2-7	NA	TGTGCCAGCAGTTTCAGCGGTGACTACGAGCAGTACTTC	CASSFSGDYEQYF
NA	TRBV14	TRBJ1-1	NA	TGTGCCAGCAGCCGGGGGACATATCCCACTGAAGCTTTCTTT	CASSRGTYPTEAFF
NA	TRBV5-1	TRBJ2-5	TRBD1	TGCGCCAGCAGCCTCAACCGGGACAGAGAGACCCAGTACTTC	CASSLNRDRETQYF
many	TRBV4-1	TRBJ1-2	NA	TGCGCCAGCAGCCGGGGACATGGCGGGGAGATGAACTATGGCTACACCTTC	CASSRGHGGEMNYGYTF
many	TRBV7-6	TRBJ1-3	NA	TGTGCCAGCAGCGAGGGCTCATCCTCTGGAAACACCATATATTTT	CASSEGSSSGNTIYF
many	TRBV5-1	TRBJ2-7	TRBD1	TGCGCCAGCAGCCCCTCCCGGGACAGGCTTTCCTACGAGCAGTACTTC	CASSPSRDRLSYEQYF
NA	TRBV6-6	TRBJ1-1	TRBD1	TGTGCCAGTCAGGGGGACACTGAAGCTTTCTTT	CASQGDTEAFF
few	TRBV2	TRBJ1-3	NA	TGTGCCAGCAGTGAAAGCCCGCGCTCTGGAAACACCATATATTTT	CASSESPRSGNTIYF
many	TRBV12-3/TRBV12-4	TRBJ2-2	NA	TGTGCCAGCAGTTTGGTCCTCGGGGAGCTGTTTTTT	CASSLVLGELFF
NA	TRBV6-2/TRBV6-3	TRBJ1-5	TRBD1	TGTGCCAGCATGAGGACAGGCAGGGTGAATCAGCCCCAGCATTTT	CASMRTGRVNQPQHF
many	TRBV6-2/TRBV6-3	TRBJ2-5	NA	TGTGCCAGCAGTTACTTGGAGCTGTCTAGGGAGACCCAGTACTTC	CASSYLELSRETQYF
few	TRBV7-9	TRBJ2-4	NA	TGTGCCAGCAGCCTTGCTGGGGGACACAAAAACATTCAGTACTTC	CASSLAGGHKNIQYF
many	TRBV28	TRBJ2-5	TRBD2	TGTGCCAGCATGGCGGGGGGGAGGCTTATTGCGACCCAGTACTTC	CASMAGGRLIATQYF
few	TRBV11-2	TRBJ2-5	NA	TGTGCCAGCAGCTACCGGGTAGGGTACCAAGAGACCCAGTACTTC	CASSYRVGYQETQYF
NA	TRBV20-1	TRBJ2-2	NA	TGCAGTGCTAGCCATGGCGGGGGGGAGCTGTTTTTT	CSASHGGGELFF
NA	TRBV6-2/TRBV6-3	TRBJ1-5	NA	TGTGCCAGCACCCGAGGAGGAACCAATCAGCCCCAGCATTTT	CASTRGGTNQPQHF
few	TRBV9	TRBJ2-1	NA	TGTGCCAGCAGCGTAGCTCCTAGTAATGAGCAGTTCTTC	CASSVAPSNEQFF